Shown below are 19 T cell receptor beta chains from a single sample sequenced in a study of blood T cell repertoires in COVID-19 (dated by TCRdb to 2018 to 2021). The library came from the immunoSEQ multiplex PCR assay. TCRdb stores this immuneACCESS table with in-frame sequences only. Part of the clones is absent; in the studies checked, under half of the shortfall reflects unresolved V genes, and no reason is known for the rest. The sample table holds about 180,000 clones, of which 82% were seen once. Clones ranked in the top ten supply roughly 8.1% of the sample. Sequencing was performed on peripheral blood. These receptors were collected from a woman aged 65 to 85 with acute or convalescent COVID-19.

This clone was recorded a few times. Its ends do not fully match the called genes, so a read error is possible. The V call is TRBV11-2, the J call TRBJ2-1; the match to TRBD1 covers 9 bases. CDR3 length: 17 amino acids. Germline V gene data show CDR1 as SGHAT and CDR2 as FQNNGV. This chain's CDR3 is CASSLSQRGQGSNEPFF. CDR3 nucleotide sequence: TGTGCCAGCAGCTTATCGCAGAGGGGACAGGGAAGCAATGAGCCGTTCTTC.

This chain links TRBV5-1 with TRBJ2-7; D is uncertain. CDR1 is SGHRS, CDR2 YFSETQ, per germline. This CDR3 comprises 14 residues. The V end was cut by 0 bases, the J end by 0 bases, with 7 bases between. The CDR3 DNA sequence: TGCGCCAGCAGCTTGGGTGCAGGCTCCTACGAGCAGTACTTC. Amino acids: CASSLGAGSYEQYF.

The chain has TRBV19 and TRBJ2-2, with D maybe TRBD1 (6 bases). The ends were cut back, 6 bases at V and 2 bases at J, with 16 bases in the middle. The germline gives CDR1 LNHDA, CDR2 SQIVND (reference sequence). There are 16 residues in the CDR3. CDR3 nucleotides: TGTGCCAGTAGAGCAGGGGTTACTATTAACACCGGGGAGCTGTTTTTT. Translated, it gives CASRAGVTINTGELFF.

This clone has a handful of counts. This sequence joins TRBV2 and TRBJ2-3, with a weak D call TRBD2 (5 bases). This CDR3 comprises 11 residues. V lost 8 bases to trimming and J lost 8 bases, with 11 bases between them. Germline V gives CDR1 SNHLY, CDR2 FYNNEI. CDR3 loop: CASHPGGTQYF. CDR3 in DNA: TGTGCCAGCCATCCCGGAGGTACGCAGTATTTT.

The chain joins TRBV7-8 to TRBJ2-7; D perhaps matches TRBD1 (7 bases). This CDR3 is built from 12 residues. The V gene's germline CDR1 is SGHVS and CDR2 FQNEAQ. V shed 5 bases and J shed 5 bases, with 10 bases lying between them. The CDR3 reads CASSGGGHEQYF. The CDR3 region has the DNA TGTGCCAGCAGCGGAGGGGGCCACGAGCAGTACTTC.

This clone was recorded a few times. Other DNA sequences within the sample encode an identical CDR3. As DNA, the CDR3 is TGTGCCAGTAGCATGACAGGGAACTATGGCTACACCTTC. This gives the protein CASSMTGNYGYTF. The chain couples TRBV19 to TRBJ1-2; 7 nucleotides agree with TRBD1. The CDR3 covers 13 residues. Germline V gene data show CDR1 as LNHDA and CDR2 as SQIVND (reference sequence). J gave up 2 bases and V 6 bases, and 3 bases lay outside the gene matches.

The chain uses TRBV28 and TRBJ2-1; 7 nucleotides agree with TRBD2. The CDR3 totals 16 residues. CDR1 and CDR2 (germline): MDHEN, SYDVKM. Trimming took 5 bases from V and 5 from J; bases not matched to a gene: 12. CDR3 bases: TGTGCCAGCAGTCCCGGCGGACTAGGAGGGGACAATGAGCAGTTCTTC. Protein product: CASSPGGLGGDNEQFF.

This sequence joins TRBV6-2 or TRBV6-3 and TRBJ2-5; D may be TRBD2 (6 bases). The CDR3 extends over 14 amino acids. Germline CDR1 reads MNHEY; CDR2 reads SVGEGT. V lost 1 base and J lost 10, with 16 bases in between. The CDR3 bases are TGTGCCAGCAGTTACTTGAGGGGACTGGTGATCCAGTACTTC. Amino acid sequence: CASSYLRGLVIQYF.

This rearrangement joins TRBV3-1 (or the pseudogene TRBV3-2) to TRBJ1-4; 7 nucleotides agree with TRBD1. The V gene end was trimmed by 1 base and the J gene end by 8 bases; junction bases not matched to a gene: 7. The CDR3 has 15 residues. Per germline, CDR1 LGHDT and CDR2 YNNKEL (reference sequence). CDR3 nucleotides: TGTGCCAGCAGCCAAGGAGGGGGCCTTCGAGAAAAACTGTTTTTT. It translates to CASSQGGGLREKLFF.

The J gene is TRBJ1-5, the V gene TRBV5-4; TRBD1 aligns across 7 bases. Losses at the gene ends were 9 bases for V and 3 bases for J; bases not matched to a gene: 21. The CDR3 sequence is 18 residues long. The germline V gene has CDR1 SGHNT and CDR2 YYREEE (reference sequence). For the CDR3, the DNA is TGTGCCACCTCCCCCCCGGGACAGCAATCGGGTCCCAATCAGCCCCAGCATTTT. The encoded protein is CATSPPGQQSGPNQPQHF.

The chain combines TRBV28 with TRBJ2-7; 10 nucleotides align to TRBD1. Trimming took 2 bases from V and 3 from J; bases not matched to a gene: 4. Germline V gene sequence: CDR1 MDHEN, CDR2 SYDVKM. The length of the CDR3 is 15 residues. In DNA, the CDR3 is TGTGCCAGCAGTTTACGGACAGGGGGTAACTACGAGCAGTACTTC. Protein product: CASSLRTGGNYEQYF.

The chain is built from TRBV15 and TRBJ2-1, with a weak D call TRBD1 (5 bases). The CDR3 consists of 14 residues. Germline-derived CDR1 and CDR2 are LNHNV and YYDKDF (reference sequence). V was cut by 0 bases and J by 3 bases, with 6 bases left in between. CDR3 sequence reads: CATSREGVYNEQFF. The CDR3 coding sequence is TGTGCCACCAGCAGAGAAGGGGTCTACAATGAGCAGTTCTTC.

The genes are TRBV24-1 and TRBJ2-1; 7 bases are a match to TRBD2. The CDR3 extends over 14 amino acids. CDR1 is KGHDR, CDR2 SFDVKD, per germline. V shed 12 bases and J 2 bases; nucleotides not matched to a gene: 9. CDR3 in amino acids: CAPTRGLTYNEQFF. The CDR3 bases are TGTGCCCCCACACGGGGACTAACCTACAATGAGCAGTTCTTC.

The V gene is TRBV30, the J gene TRBJ1-2, with D maybe TRBD1 (6 bases). This CDR3 has 13 amino acids. Germline V lookup: CDR1 GTSNPN, CDR2 SVGIG (reference sequence). Trimming left V 2 bases short and J 8 bases short, with 15 bases between. The CDR3 spells CAWSRWTAGGYTF. CDR3 sequence (DNA): TGTGCCTGGAGTCGCTGGACAGCTGGCGGCTACACCTTC.

The V call is TRBV6-2 or TRBV6-3, the J call TRBJ2-6; 11 bases fit TRBD1. Looked up from germline, CDR1 is MNHEY and CDR2 is SVGEGT. The J segment lost 0 bases and the V segment lost 0 bases, leaving 7 bases of the junction unmatched. This CDR3 comprises 20 residues. The DNA for the CDR3 is TGTGCCAGCAGTTACTCGTCGGGGACAGGGGGTTACTCTGGGGCCAACGTCCTGACTTTC. This encodes CASSYSSGTGGYSGANVLTF.

This clone was counted once. The chain has TRBV30 and TRBJ1-2; D is perhaps TRBD1 (6 bases). Deletions cut 4 bases from V and 4 bases from J, with 19 bases between. Germline V gene lookup returns CDR1 GTSNPN and CDR2 SVGIG (reference sequence). This CDR3 has 15 amino acids. The CDR3 bases are TGTGCCTGGATGCCCGACCAGGGAGGGGGCTATGGCTACACCTTC. This translates into CAWMPDQGGGYGYTF. Complete variable domain (other parts from reference TRBV30 and TRBJ1-2): SQTIHQWPATLVQPVGSPLSLECTVEGTSNPNLYWYRQAAGRGLQLLFYSVGIGQISSEVPQNLSASRPQDRQFILSSKKLLLSDSGFYLCAWMPDQGGGYGYTFGSGTRLTVV.

The chain employs TRBV5-4 and TRBJ2-1, with 8 bases fitting TRBD2. This CDR3 is built from 15 residues. CDR1 and CDR2 (germline): SGHNT, YYREEE (reference sequence). The ends lost 0 bases at V and 4 bases at J; junction bases unmatched: 3. CDR3 region: CASSLETSGYNEQFF. CDR3 DNA sequence: TGTGCCAGCAGCTTGGAAACTAGCGGTTACAATGAGCAGTTCTTC.

The chain uses TRBV12-3 or TRBV12-4 and TRBJ2-1, with D hard to call. The V gene lost 6 bases and the J gene lost 11 bases, with 11 bases spanning the gap. This CDR3 has 11 amino acids. The CDR3 loop reads CASSIERQQFF. The CDR3 DNA follows: TGTGCCAGCAGCATCGAGCGCCAGCAGTTCTTC.

V usage is TRBV6-4 and J usage is TRBJ2-1; 11 bases map to TRBD1. V shed 4 bases and J 9 bases; nucleotides not matched to a gene: 2. CDR3 size: 13 residues. Germline CDR1 reads MRHNA; CDR2 reads SNTAGT. CDR3 in DNA: TGTGCCAGCAGTGGGACAGGGGGCAGTGAGCAGTTCTTC. Encoded protein: CASSGTGGSEQFF.